This T cell receptor beta chain was found in a study of cytomegalovirus exposure and HLA in healthy donors. The CDR3 totals 14 residues. V lost 8 bases to trimming and J lost 4 bases, with 17 bases between them. CDR1 is MNHEY and CDR2 is SVGAGI in the germline V gene. The PCR employed 60 Vbeta primers together with 13 Jbeta primers. Using immunoSEQ multiplex PCR, the repertoire was profiled, and TCRdb retains in-frame clones only, with some absent. The table has some 170,000 clones, about 81% seen once. As for this clone: Its antigen is currently unknown.

Study conclusions and caveats: Productive status was seen about 90% or about 30% of the time for most TCR beta V segments in an earlier analysis.

The chain joins TRBV6-5 to TRBJ1-2; D ambiguous. The sample was PBMCs. This sequence was found in a woman between 18 and 29 years old in good health and CMV-seronegative. CDR3 DNA: TGTGCCAGCCGTCTAACGGGAGAACGCTATGGCTACACCTTC. It codes for CASRLTGERYGYTF.